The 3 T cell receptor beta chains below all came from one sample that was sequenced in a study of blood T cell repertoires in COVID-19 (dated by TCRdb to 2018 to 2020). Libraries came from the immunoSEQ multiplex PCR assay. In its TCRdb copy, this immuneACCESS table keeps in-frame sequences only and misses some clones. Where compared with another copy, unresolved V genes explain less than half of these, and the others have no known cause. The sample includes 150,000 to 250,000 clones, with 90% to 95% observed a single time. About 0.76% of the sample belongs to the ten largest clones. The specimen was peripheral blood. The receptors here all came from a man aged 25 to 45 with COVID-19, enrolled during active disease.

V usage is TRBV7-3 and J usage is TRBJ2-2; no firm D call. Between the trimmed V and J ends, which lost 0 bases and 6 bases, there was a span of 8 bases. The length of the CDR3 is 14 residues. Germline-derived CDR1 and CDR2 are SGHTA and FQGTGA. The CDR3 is CASSLTFGSGELFF. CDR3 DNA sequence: TGTGCCAGCAGCTTAACGTTCGGTTCCGGGGAGCTGTTTTTT.

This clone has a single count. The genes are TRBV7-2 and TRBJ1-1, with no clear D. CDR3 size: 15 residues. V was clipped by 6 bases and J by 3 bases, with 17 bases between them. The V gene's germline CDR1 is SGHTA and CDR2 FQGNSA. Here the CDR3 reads CASRPGMVGDTEAFF. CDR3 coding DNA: TGTGCCAGCAGGCCAGGAATGGTGGGCGACACTGAAGCTTTCTTT.

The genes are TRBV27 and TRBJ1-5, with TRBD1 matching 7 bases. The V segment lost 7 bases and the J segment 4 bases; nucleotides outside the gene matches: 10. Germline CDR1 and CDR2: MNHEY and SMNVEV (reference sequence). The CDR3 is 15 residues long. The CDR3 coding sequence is TGTGCCAGCACTACCACAGGGGTGTCAAATCAGCCCCAGCATTTT. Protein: CASTTTGVSNQPQHF.